A single sample is the source of the 26 T cell receptor delta chains below, sequenced in a study of gamma-delta chains in newborns, infants, children. TCRdb fed the reads to CATT. The sample carries thousands of delta-chain clones, 1.1% recorded once. The sample consisted of blood. The source of these receptors is a child who was a newborn, infant or young child, either healthy, febrile or measles-vaccinated (not recorded which).

In regard to this clone: The TCRdb record carries a much larger clone's protein, which differs from this DNA's translation at residue 5; a read error is the likely cause, and the protein listed here is the DNA translation. The J gene is TRDJ3, the V gene TRDV2, with a possible D match to TRDD3 (6 bases). The CDR3 totals 18 residues. Deletions cut 3 bases from V and 1 base from J, with 15 bases between. Per germline, CDR1 GEAIGNYY and CDR2 EKD. The CDR3 sequence: CACDAVGVKSWDTRQMFF. CDR3 nucleotide sequence: TGTGCCTGTGACGCGGTGGGGGTTAAATCCTGGGACACCCGACAGATGTTTTTC.

Comment on this clone: This DNA translates differently at residue 11 from the TCRdb protein, which is that of a much larger clone; a read error is likely, and the protein shown is the DNA's own translation. The rearrangement joins TRDV2 to TRDJ3, with 9 bases lining up with TRDD3. The length of the CDR3 is 21 residues. V was clipped by 0 bases and J by 0 bases; unmatched bases: 11. Germline V gene sequence: CDR1 GEAIGNYY, CDR2 EKD. CDR3: CACDTAYGWGMRSWDTRQMFF. In DNA, the CDR3 is TGTGCCTGTGACACCGCTTATGGCTGGGGGATGCGCTCCTGGGACACCCGACAGATGTTTTTC.

This clone came up a few times. TCRdb attributes to this sequence the protein of a much larger clone, which differs from the DNA translation at residue 8; a read error is likely, and the protein displayed is translated from the DNA. The chain has TRDV2 and TRDJ3; 8 nucleotides agree with TRDD3. The CDR3 extends over 17 amino acids. Germline CDR1 is GEAIGNYY and CDR2 is EKD. Unmatched junction bases numbered 5, after V lost 2 bases and J lost 3 bases. The DNA for the CDR3 is TGTGCCTGTGACAAACTGGGGGCTTACTGGGACACCCGACAGATGTTTTTC. This encodes CACDKLGAYWDTRQMFF.

This clone was observed a handful of times. A far bigger clonotype differs at one base, so this is likely a read error. At the DNA level, this CDR3 is encoded by other sequences in the same sample as well. J is TRDJ3 and V is TRDV2; 7 positions agree with TRDD3. Germline loops: CDR1 GEAIGNYY, CDR2 EKD. V was clipped by 2 bases and J by 0 bases; unmatched bases: 6. CDR3 length: 18 amino acids. As DNA, the CDR3 is TGTGCCTGTGACAAGTTGGGATACCGCTCCTGGGACACCCGACAGATGTTTTTC. Amino acid sequence: CACDKLGYRSWDTRQMFF.

Details on this clone: TCRdb's entry gives the protein of a much larger clone, which mismatches this DNA's translation at residue 4, likely from a read error; the protein reported here is translated from the DNA. The chain couples TRDV2 to TRDJ2, with 10 bases lining up with TRDD3. CDR1 GEAIGNYY and CDR2 EKD come from the germline V gene. The CDR3 has 14 amino acids. CDR3 sequence reads: CACNTWGITAQLFF. The CDR3, as DNA: TGTGCCTGTAACACCTGGGGGATAACAGCACAACTCTTCTTT.

The V call is TRDV2, the J call TRDJ3, with TRDD3 matching 7 bases. With V trimmed by 0 bases and J by 0 bases, 7 bases remained unmatched. The germline V gene encodes CDR1 GEAIGNYY and CDR2 EKD. This CDR3 has 19 residues. This chain's CDR3 is CACDTWGTQSSWDTRQMFF. CDR3 nucleotide sequence: TGTGCCTGTGACACCTGGGGGACACAGAGCTCCTGGGACACCCGACAGATGTTTTTC.

This clone was seen only a few times. With a far larger clone one base away, a read error is the likely cause. This same CDR3 is encoded by further DNA sequences in the sample. The rearrangement links TRDV3 to TRDJ1, with D perhaps TRDD3 (5 bases). Germline lookup yields CDR1 TVYSNPD and CDR2 GDNSRS (reference sequence). CDR3 length equals 16 residues. This chain's CDR3 is CASPGVLLDYTDKLIF. CDR3 coding DNA: TGTGCCTCCCCGGGGGTTCTGTTGGACTACACTGATAAACTCATCTTT.

With respect to this clone: The TCRdb protein, from a much larger clone, departs from this DNA's translation at residues 3 and 4, likely by read error; the protein shown derives from the DNA. V and J are TRDV2 and TRDJ3, with TRDD3 identical over 13 bases. Germline V gene data show CDR1 as GEAIGNYY and CDR2 as EKD. V was clipped by 8 bases and J by 0 bases; unmatched bases: 6. This CDR3 is built from 18 residues. This CDR3 reads CAYGTGGYDSWDTRQMFF. The CDR3 coding sequence is TGTGCCTATGGCACTGGGGGATACGACTCCTGGGACACCCGACAGATGTTTTTC.

In this sample, this clone turned up a few times. Other DNA sequences in the same sample also yield this CDR3. J is TRDJ2 and V is TRDV2, with 8 bases lining up with TRDD3. Per germline, CDR1 GEAIGNYY and CDR2 EKD. The CDR3 consists of 14 residues. Here the CDR3 reads CACDTWGMTAQLFF. DNA of the CDR3: TGTGCTTGCGACACCTGGGGGATGACAGCACAACTCTTCTTT.

This clone turned up a few times. The protein TCRdb gives is from a much larger clone and does not agree with this DNA's translation at residue 11, likely a read error; the protein shown here comes from the DNA. This rearrangement joins TRDV2 to TRDJ1; 11 nucleotides align to TRDD3. Looked up from germline, CDR1 is GEAIGNYY and CDR2 is EKD. This CDR3 spans 15 amino acids. Written as DNA, the CDR3 is TGTGCCTGTGATGGACTGGGGGATAACACCAATAAACTCATCTTT. Its translation: CACDGLGDNTNKLIF.

This clone occurred a few times. A far larger clone is one base from this, pointing to a likely read error. The gene calls are TRDV2 and TRDJ3, with 10 bases identical to TRDD3. The CDR3 is 24 residues long. Germline V gives CDR1 GEAIGNYY, CDR2 EKD. CDR3 nucleotides: TGTGCCTGTGACACCGGACGTAGTTCCTACTGGGGGATGTACAGCTCCTGGTACACCCGACAGATGTTTTTC. Translating gives CACDTGRSSYWGMYSSWYTRQMFF.

Worth noting for this clone: Translating this DNA gives a protein that differs at residue 4 from the TCRdb one, which belongs to a much larger clone; a read error is likely, and the protein shown is this translation. The gene calls are TRDV2 and TRDJ3, with 9 bases identical to TRDD3. The CDR3 is 17 amino acids. V trimming: 4 bases; J trimming: 2 bases; junction bases outside the gene matches: 5. CDR1 and CDR2 from the germline V gene are GEAIGNYY and EKD. The CDR3 loop reads CACELLGDTWDTRQMFF. CDR3 in DNA: TGTGCCTGTGAATTACTGGGGGACACCTGGGACACCCGACAGATGTTTTTC.

This clone has just a few counts. The amino acid sequence in TCRdb belongs to a much larger clone and departs from this DNA's translation at residue 5, likely a sequencing read error; the sequence shown is translated from the DNA. The chain employs TRDV2 and TRDJ3, with 9 bases fitting TRDD3. Trimming took 3 bases from V and 0 from J; bases not matched to a gene: 2. The germline V gene encodes CDR1 GEAIGNYY and CDR2 EKD. The CDR3 has 17 amino acids. The CDR3 sequence is CACDALGDSWDTRQMFF. Here the CDR3 DNA reads TGTGCCTGTGACGCACTGGGGGACTCCTGGGACACCCGACAGATGTTTTTC.

This clone was counted many times. A far larger clone is a single base away, which makes a read error likely. This chain connects TRDV2 to TRDJ2, with 9 bases aligning to TRDD3. This CDR3 is built from 15 residues. The V gene's germline CDR1 is GEAIGNYY and CDR2 EKD. The CDR3 bases are TGTGCCCGTGACATACTGGGGGATTTGACAGCACAACTCTTCTTT. Translated, it gives CARDILGDLTAQLFF.

This clone was counted between two and nine times. TCRdb assigns this DNA the protein of a much larger clone, which departs from its translation at residue 14; this likely reflects a read error, and the protein shown comes from translating the DNA. V is TRDV2 and J is TRDJ3; 9 bases map to TRDD3. In germline, CDR1 is GEAIGNYY, CDR2 EKD. The CDR3 runs 17 residues. CDR3 DNA: TGTGCCTGTGACGTACTGGGGGACTCCTGGGACACCCGACGGATGTTTTTC. Translated: CACDVLGDSWDTRRMFF.

Turning to this clone: The TCRdb protein, from a much larger clone, departs from this DNA's translation at residue 6, likely by read error; the protein shown derives from the DNA. This sequence joins TRDV2 and TRDJ1; a possible D gene is TRDD3 (5 bases). Per germline, CDR1 GEAIGNYY and CDR2 EKD. V was cut by 2 bases and J by 1 base, with 10 bases left in between. The CDR3 loop spans 14 amino acids. This chain's CDR3 is CACDKRGATDKLIF. DNA for the CDR3: TGTGCCTGTGACAAGCGGGGGGCCACCGATAAACTCATCTTT.

This clone has a count of ten or more. The likely explanation is a read error, given a far larger clone one base away. This specimen includes other DNA sequences encoding the same CDR3. V usage is TRDV2 and J usage is TRDJ3, with 9 bases lining up with TRDD3. Germline assignment: CDR1 GEAIGNYY and CDR2 EKD. The CDR3 contains 18 residues. CDR3 nucleotide sequence: TGTGCCTGTGACATACTGGGGGAGAGCTCCTGGGACACCCGACAGATGTTCTTC. Translation: CACDILGESSWDTRQMFF.

This clone showed up just a few times. The chain uses TRDV1 and TRDJ1; 10 bases align to TRDD3. J lost 0 bases, V lost 5 bases, and 15 bases had no gene match. Germline V lookup: CDR1 TSWWSYY, CDR2 QGS. This CDR3 has 19 residues. The CDR3 protein is CALGFLRGGYASDTDKLIF. The CDR3 coding sequence is TGTGCTCTTGGGTTTCTCAGAGGGGGATACGCCTCGGACACCGATAAACTCATCTTT.

Note on this clone: TCRdb assigns this DNA the protein of a much larger clone, which departs from its translation at residue 10; this likely reflects a read error, and the protein shown comes from translating the DNA. The chain combines TRDV2 with TRDJ3; 9 bases match TRDD3. V was clipped by 3 bases and J by 0 bases; unmatched bases: 14. The CDR3 has 21 residues. Per germline, CDR1 GEAIGNYY and CDR2 EKD. The CDR3 region has the DNA TGTGCCTGTGACCGGTACTGGGGGACACTTCTTAGCTCCTGGGACACCCGACAGATGTTTTTC. This encodes CACDRYWGTLLSSWDTRQMFF.

This clone was seen a handful of times. TCRdb's protein, taken from a much larger clone, differs from this DNA's translation at residue 3, likely owing to a read error; the protein displayed comes from the DNA. The chain couples TRDV2 to TRDJ1, with 7 positions matching TRDD3. The CDR3 has 14 amino acids. Germline-derived CDR1 and CDR2 are GEAIGNYY and EKD. The CDR3: CASDKWGKTDKLIF. CDR3 sequence (DNA): TGTGCCAGTGACAAATGGGGGAAGACCGATAAACTCATCTTT.

This clone has just a few counts. A read error may produce the germline difference seen at one junction end. The rearrangement uses TRDV2 and TRDJ3; 8 nucleotides agree with TRDD3. CDR1 and CDR2 from the germline V gene are GEAIGNYY and EKD. The CDR3 runs 17 residues. The CDR3 DNA sequence: TGTGCCCGTGACGCACTGGGGGGCTCCTGGGACACCCGACAGATGTTTTTC. Amino acid sequence: CARDALGGSWDTRQMFF.

This clone was seen a handful of times. The chain is built from TRDV2 and TRDJ3, with TRDD3 matching over 7 bases. Germline-derived CDR1 and CDR2 are GEAIGNYY and EKD. This CDR3 contains 18 residues. Losses at the gene ends were 0 bases for V and 2 bases for J; bases not matched to a gene: 6. This chain's CDR3 is CACDTWGTGAWDTRQMFF. Written as DNA, the CDR3 is TGTGCCTGTGACACCTGGGGGACAGGCGCCTGGGACACCCGACAGATGTTTTTC.

The table lists this clone with a few counts. A far larger clone is one base from this, pointing to a likely read error. Other DNA sequences within the sample encode an identical CDR3. V gene TRDV2 combines with J gene TRDJ3, with 12 bases aligning to TRDD3. This CDR3 is 20 amino acids long. In germline, CDR1 is GEAIGNYY, CDR2 EKD. The ends lost 0 bases at V and 0 bases at J; junction bases unmatched: 5. The CDR3 DNA sequence: TGTGCCTGTGACACCTACTGGGGGATACCGCGCTCCTGGGACACCCGACAGATGTTTTTC. Protein: CACDTYWGIPRSWDTRQMFF.

The table lists this clone with a few counts. It is likely a read error: a sequence one base away is far more abundant. The same CDR3 is also encoded by other DNA sequences in this sample. The chain uses TRDV2 and TRDJ3; D may be TRDD3 (6 bases). Germline V lookup: CDR1 GEAIGNYY, CDR2 EKD. V was clipped by 0 bases and J by 0 bases, with 11 bases between them. This CDR3 region has 18 residues. The CDR3 DNA reads as TGTGCCTGTGACACCGTTGGGGGGTACTCCTGGGACACCCGACAGATGTTTTTC. This encodes CACDTVGGYSWDTRQMFF.

This clone was counted only a few times. Translating this DNA gives a protein that differs at residue 16 from the TCRdb one, which belongs to a much larger clone; a read error is likely, and the protein shown is this translation. V is TRDV2 and J is TRDJ3, with TRDD3 matching over 10 bases. The V gene's germline CDR1 is GEAIGNYY and CDR2 EKD. Trimming removed 0 bases from V and 3 bases from J; junction bases left unmatched: 22. This CDR3 has 24 amino acids. This CDR3 reads CACDTGRSSYWGMYSYWDTRQMFF. Written as DNA, the CDR3 is TGTGCCTGTGACACCGGACGTAGTTCCTACTGGGGGATGTACAGCTACTGGGACACCCGACAGATGTTTTTC.

Comments on this clone: A far larger clone is one base from this, pointing to a likely read error. The sample has other DNA sequences that encode this CDR3 too. This chain joins TRDV2 and TRDJ1; 7 nucleotides align to TRDD3. The length of the CDR3 is 14 residues. V gave up 2 bases and J gave up 2 bases; unmatched junction bases: 4. Looked up from germline, CDR1 is GEAIGNYY and CDR2 is EKD. DNA of the CDR3: TGTGCCTGTGACAAATGGGGGAAAACCGATAAACTCATCTTT. It is translated as CACDKWGKTDKLIF.